The sequence of this TCR beta chain was determined in a study of T-cell reconstitution after alpha-beta-depleted transplantation in children. This CDR3 has 14 amino acids. Germline CDR1 DFQATT, CDR2 SNEGSKA (reference sequence). Unmatched junction bases numbered 4, after V lost 3 bases and J lost 3 bases. Study-wide points: Diversity of TCRbeta at day 60 was high in some patients, arising from surviving recipient T cells and thymic progenitors.

A TCRbeta library incorporating unique molecular identifiers was prepared. TCRdb analysed the PCR reads with MiXCR anew, one entry per CDR3 protein. Altogether 85,000 to 120,000 distinct CDR3 sequences are present, roughly 7.6% being singletons, with the ten largest covering about 16%. This clonotype came up many times. Antigen unknown. The clonotype was recovered from a boy aged 2 to 10 with acute lymphoblastic leukemia, due to receive a stem cell transplant. Sequences were derived from PBMCs, sampled before TCRalphabeta/CD19-depleted stem cell transplant. The chain is built from TRBV20-1 and TRBJ2-1; 8 bases line up with TRBD2. For the CDR3, the DNA is TGCAGTGCTAGCGGGGGGGCCGGCTACAATGAGCAGTTCTTC. Protein sequence: CSASGGAGYNEQFF.